Listed below are T cell receptor beta chains from one sample, sequenced in a study of blood T cells in healthy people across ages. TCRdb re-analysed the 5' RACE reads in MiXCR, keeping a single row per CDR3 protein. The sample records more than 600,000 distinct CDR3 sequences, just under 25% being singletons. These data were also filed under a second study, of T cells of mothers and their children.

The sequencing input was blood. These receptors originate from a boy between 10 and 17 years old in good health. CDR3s include the opening cysteine and the closing phenylalanine or tryptophan. D genes are given only for firm matches. Not all rows give a size; the values are once, few, many and, for expanded clones, a class.

TRBV6-2/TRBV6-3	.	.	TRBJ1-4	TGTGCCAGCAGCTCAGACAGCAGCGAAAAACTGTTTTTT	CASSSDSSEKLFF
TRBV6-5	.	.	TRBJ2-5	TGTGCCAGCAGTTACTCGCCCAGCGTGTGGGAGACCCAGTACTTC	CASSYSPSVWETQYF
TRBV28	.	TRBD1	TRBJ2-7	TGTGCCAGCAGTGAACCCGGGACAGGTGTCCTCGAGCAGTACTTC	CASSEPGTGVLEQYF
TRBV28	few	.	TRBJ1-3	TGTGCCAGCAGTTTATGGGACCGCAAGAACACCATATATTTT	CASSLWDRKNTIYF
TRBV28	few	.	TRBJ2-2	TGTGCCTCCCAGGACGCAGGAAACACCGGGGAGCTGTTTTTT	CASQDAGNTGELFF
TRBV6-1	.	.	TRBJ1-2	TGTGCCAGCAGGGACGGGTGGACTCTTAACTATGGCTACACCTTC	CASRDGWTLNYGYTF
TRBV5-6	few	.	TRBJ1-2	TGTGCCAGCAGCCCCGTACGGAGGGGGACTGGCTACACCTTC	CASSPVRRGTGYTF
TRBV28	.	.	TRBJ2-7	TGTGCCAGCAGTTTAGGTGGAGGGACAACCTACGAGCAGTACTTC	CASSLGGGTTYEQYF
TRBV5-1	.	.	TRBJ1-2	TGCGCCAGCAGCTTGGAAAGCCCCTATGGCTACACCTTC	CASSLESPYGYTF
TRBV12-3/TRBV12-4	.	.	TRBJ2-1	TGTGCCAGCAGTTCCGGGACCTCTGTGAATGAGCAGTTCTTC	CASSSGTSVNEQFF
TRBV6-5	.	.	TRBJ2-5	TGTGCCAGCAGTTACAACTTGGGGCTGCAGCAGTACTTC	CASSYNLGLQQYF
TRBV25-1	few	.	TRBJ2-5	TGTGCCAGCAGCCGAGACCAGGGCTGGGAGACCCAGTACTTC	CASSRDQGWETQYF
TRBV2	.	.	TRBJ1-2	TGTGCCAGCAGATGGGTGGAGGGCTACACCTTC	CASRWVEGYTF
TRBV24-1	.	.	TRBJ2-1	TGTGCCACCAGTGAGGGACCCCTTGCTTACAATGAGCAGTTCTTC	CATSEGPLAYNEQFF
TRBV3-1	few	TRBD1	TRBJ2-7	TGTGCCAGCAGCCCAGGGACAGGGGGGGAATTCGAGCAGTACTTC	CASSPGTGGEFEQYF
TRBV15	.	TRBD1	TRBJ2-5	TGTGCCACCAGCAGGGCTACAGGGGGCTCCTGGGGGGAGACCCAGTACTTC	CATSRATGGSWGETQYF
TRBV11-2	few	.	TRBJ2-1	TGTGCCAGCAGCGCAGTGGACAATGAGCAGTTCTTC	CASSAVDNEQFF
TRBV6-5	once	.	TRBJ1-2	TGTGCCAGCAGCGCCGACGGGCAACATGGCTACACCTTC	CASSADGQHGYTF
TRBV19	.	.	TRBJ1-1	TGTGCCAGTAGTATTGTTTCGACTGAAGCTTTCTTT	CASSIVSTEAFF
TRBV29-1	few	.	TRBJ1-2	TGCAGCGTTGTCCTAGGGGCGAACTATGGCTACACCTTC	CSVVLGANYGYTF
TRBV11-2	.	.	TRBJ2-3	TGTGCCAGCAGCTCCATAATAGCGGAAGAGGCCACAGATACGCAGTATTTT	CASSSIIAEEATDTQYF
TRBV7-2	few	.	TRBJ2-3	TGTGCCAGCAGCTTAGGCCTAGTTGGTGATACGCAGTATTTT	CASSLGLVGDTQYF
TRBV14	few	TRBD1	TRBJ1-2	TGTGCCAGCAGCCCCGGAAACAGGGGCTATGGCTACACCTTC	CASSPGNRGYGYTF
TRBV19	few	.	TRBJ1-5	TGTGCCAGTAGTCTAGGGTGGAATCAGCCCCAGCATTTT	CASSLGWNQPQHF
TRBV6-2/TRBV6-3	.	.	TRBJ1-1	TGTGCCAGCAGTTTCGGGGGGGCGAACACTGAACCTTTCTTT	CASSFGGANTEPFF
TRBV6-2/TRBV6-3	.	TRBD1	TRBJ2-7	TGTGCCAGCAGTTTCTCTCCCGGGACAGGGAAGAATATTCCCTACGAGCAGTACTTC	CASSFSPGTGKNIPYEQYF
TRBV29-1	.	.	TRBJ2-3	TGCAGCGTTGAGGGGGCGAGCGGGCGGAGCCCCGATACGCAGTATTTT	CSVEGASGRSPDTQYF
TRBV12-3/TRBV12-4	few	TRBD1	TRBJ1-2	TGTGCCAGCAGTTTAGGGGGACAGGATCCTCTTGGCTACACCTTC	CASSLGGQDPLGYTF
TRBV5-1	few	.	TRBJ2-7	TGCGCCAGCAGCGAGGAGAACGGCTACGAGCAGTACTTC	CASSEENGYEQYF
TRBV29-1	few	.	TRBJ2-5	TGCAGCGTTGAAGGGGTCAGGGAAGAGACCCAGTACTTC	CSVEGVREETQYF
TRBV10-2	few	.	TRBJ1-4	TGCGCCAGCAGGTCAGACAGCGGTAATGAAAAACTGTTTTTT	CASRSDSGNEKLFF
TRBV18	.	.	TRBJ2-1	TGTGCCAGCTCATCAGGGAGTAGTGTCGATGAGCAGTTCTTC	CASSSGSSVDEQFF
TRBV2	few	.	TRBJ2-2	TGTGCCAGCAGTGGGGCGGGTTCGACCACCGGGGAGCTGTTTTTT	CASSGAGSTTGELFF
TRBV6-1	few	TRBD2	TRBJ2-5	TGTGCCAGCAGCGGACTAGCGAGCACTTCCCAAGAGACCCAGTACTTC	CASSGLASTSQETQYF
TRBV7-2	few	TRBD2	TRBJ2-7	TGTGCCAGCAGCTTCGGGAGGCCCCCCTACGAGCAGTACTTC	CASSFGRPPYEQYF
TRBV28	few	TRBD1	TRBJ1-5	TGTGCCAGCCGAGGACAGGGGGCTCCTATAAATCAGCCCCAGCATTTT	CASRGQGAPINQPQHF
TRBV5-6	.	TRBD1	TRBJ2-4	TGTGCCAGCAGCAAATTGACAGGGGTGAACATTCAGTACTTC	CASSKLTGVNIQYF
TRBV5-1	few	TRBD2	TRBJ2-7	TGCGCCAGCAGCTTGACGGCTAGCGGGGTAATCTACGAGCAGTACTTC	CASSLTASGVIYEQYF
TRBV6-6	.	.	TRBJ2-3	TGTGCCAGCAGTTACGCCAGGGAGACTACTTTCACAGATACGCAGTATTTT	CASSYARETTFTDTQYF
TRBV13	few	.	TRBJ2-3	TGTGCCAGCAGCCCCACGGGGGGCAGTGCAGATACGCAGTATTTT	CASSPTGGSADTQYF
TRBV10-3	.	TRBD1	TRBJ2-7	TGTGCCATCAGTGAATGGGACAGAGCCTACGAGCAGTACTTC	CAISEWDRAYEQYF
TRBV13	few	TRBD2	TRBJ2-5	TGTGCCAGCAGCGGACGACTAGCGGGGGGCCACGGGACCCAGTACTTC	CASSGRLAGGHGTQYF
TRBV2	.	.	TRBJ1-5	TGTGCCAGCAGTGGGTTGGAGGGGGGTGGGCAGCCCCAGCATTTT	CASSGLEGGGQPQHF
TRBV20-1	few	.	TRBJ2-5	TGCAGTGCTAGTCTCAAGAACGAAGAGACCCAGTACTTC	CSASLKNEETQYF
TRBV28	few	.	TRBJ1-2	TGTGCCAGCAACCCAGGACGGCGCTATGGCTACACCTTC	CASNPGRRYGYTF
TRBV4-2	.	TRBD2	TRBJ2-2	TGTGCCAGCAGCCAGGATCGCGGCCTAGCGGCCATAGAGCTGTTTTTT	CASSQDRGLAAIELFF